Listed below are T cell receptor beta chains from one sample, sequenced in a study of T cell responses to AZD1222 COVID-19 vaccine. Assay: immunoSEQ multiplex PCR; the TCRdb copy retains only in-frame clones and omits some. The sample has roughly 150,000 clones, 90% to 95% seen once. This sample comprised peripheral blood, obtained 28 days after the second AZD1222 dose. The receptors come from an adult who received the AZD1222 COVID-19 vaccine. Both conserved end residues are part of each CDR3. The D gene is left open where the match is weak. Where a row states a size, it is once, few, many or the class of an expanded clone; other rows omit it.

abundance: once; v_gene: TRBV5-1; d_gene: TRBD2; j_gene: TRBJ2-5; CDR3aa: CASSPLLAGEYRETQYF; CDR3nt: TGCGCCAGCAGCCCGCTCTTAGCGGGAGAGTATCGAGAGACCCAGTACTTC
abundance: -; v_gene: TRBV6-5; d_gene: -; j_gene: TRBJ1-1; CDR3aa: CASSPPTGNTEAFF; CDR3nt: TGTGCCAGCAGCCCCCCAACAGGCAACACTGAAGCTTTCTTT
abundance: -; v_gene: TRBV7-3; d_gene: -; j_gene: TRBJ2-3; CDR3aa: CASNLDPIRADTQYF; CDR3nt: TGTGCCAGCAACCTGGACCCGATAAGGGCAGATACGCAGTATTTT
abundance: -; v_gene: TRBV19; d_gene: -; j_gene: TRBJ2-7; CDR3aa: CASSSRGQSYEQYF; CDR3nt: TGTGCCAGTAGTTCCCGCGGACAGAGCTACGAGCAGTACTTC
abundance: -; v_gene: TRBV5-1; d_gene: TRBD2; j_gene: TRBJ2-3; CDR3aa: CASSLDLAGSTDTQYF; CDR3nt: TGCGCCAGCAGCTTGGATCTAGCGGGTAGCACAGATACGCAGTATTTT
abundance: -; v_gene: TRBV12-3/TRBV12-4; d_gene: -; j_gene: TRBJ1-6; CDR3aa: CAVGGGVGSLHF; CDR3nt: TGTGCCGTGGGGGGGGGTGTAGGCTCCCTCCACTTT
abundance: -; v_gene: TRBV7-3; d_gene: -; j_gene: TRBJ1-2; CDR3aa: CASSLQGRTLSGYTF; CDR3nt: TGTGCCAGCAGCCTACAGGGTAGGACCCTTAGTGGCTACACCTTC
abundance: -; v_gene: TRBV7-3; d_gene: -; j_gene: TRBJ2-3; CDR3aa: CASSPRLSTDTQYF; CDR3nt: TGTGCCAGCAGCCCCCGTCTAAGCACAGATACGCAGTATTTT
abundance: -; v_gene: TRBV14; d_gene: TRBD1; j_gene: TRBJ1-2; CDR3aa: CASSRDSGVYGYTF; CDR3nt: TGTGCCAGCAGCAGGGACAGCGGGGTCTATGGCTACACCTTC
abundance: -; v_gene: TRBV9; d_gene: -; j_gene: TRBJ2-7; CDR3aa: CASSLLPDSTYEQYF; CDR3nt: TGTGCCAGCAGCCTATTACCGGACTCCACCTACGAGCAGTACTTC
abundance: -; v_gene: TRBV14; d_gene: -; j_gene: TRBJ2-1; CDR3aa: CASSQGGAANEQFF; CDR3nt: TGTGCCAGCAGCCAAGGGGGGGCGGCCAATGAGCAGTTCTTC
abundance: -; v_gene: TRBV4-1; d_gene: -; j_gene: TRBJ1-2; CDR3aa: CASSPTTEANYGYTF; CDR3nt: TGCGCCAGCAGCCCCACGACAGAAGCTAACTATGGCTACACCTTC
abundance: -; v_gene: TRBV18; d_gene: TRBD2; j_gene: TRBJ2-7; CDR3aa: CASSPGGDVEQYF; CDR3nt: TGTGCCAGCTCACCAGGGGGGGATGTCGAGCAGTACTTC
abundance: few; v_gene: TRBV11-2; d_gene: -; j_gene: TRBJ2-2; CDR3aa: CASSSLKTTRELFF; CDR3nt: TGTGCCAGCAGCTCCTTAAAGACTACCAGGGAGCTGTTTTTT
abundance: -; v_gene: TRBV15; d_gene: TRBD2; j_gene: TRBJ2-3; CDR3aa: CATSIEGTRTTDTQYF; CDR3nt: TGTGCCACCAGCATAGAAGGGACTAGGACTACAGATACGCAGTATTTT
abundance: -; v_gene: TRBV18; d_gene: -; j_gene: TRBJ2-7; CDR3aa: CASSLYSSYEQYF; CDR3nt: TGTGCCAGCTCCCTTTACAGTTCCTACGAGCAGTACTTC
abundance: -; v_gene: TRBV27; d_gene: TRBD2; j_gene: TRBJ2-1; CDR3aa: CASSLLGLAGNNEQFF; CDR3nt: TGTGCCAGCAGTTTATTGGGACTAGCGGGGAACAATGAGCAGTTCTTC
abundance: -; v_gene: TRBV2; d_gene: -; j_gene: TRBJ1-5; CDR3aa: CASSRGPGSNQPQHF; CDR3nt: TGTGCCAGCAGTAGGGGCCCTGGCAGCAATCAGCCCCAGCATTTT
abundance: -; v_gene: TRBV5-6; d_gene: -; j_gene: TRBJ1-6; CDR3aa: CASSGKRVFGNSPLHF; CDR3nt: TGTGCCAGCAGCGGGAAAAGGGTATTCGGTAATTCACCCCTCCACTTT
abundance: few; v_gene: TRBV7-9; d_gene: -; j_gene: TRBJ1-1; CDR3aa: CASSLGAQGWDTEAFF; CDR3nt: TGTGCCAGCAGCTTAGGGGCACAGGGTTGGGACACTGAAGCTTTCTTT
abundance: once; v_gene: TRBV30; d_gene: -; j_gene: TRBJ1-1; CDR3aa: CAWGGTEAFF; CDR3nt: TGTGCCTGGGGTGGGACTGAAGCTTTCTTT
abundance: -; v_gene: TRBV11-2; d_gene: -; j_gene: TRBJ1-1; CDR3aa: CASSWGGQEAFF; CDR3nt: TGTGCCAGCAGCTGGGGTGGGCAGGAAGCTTTCTTT
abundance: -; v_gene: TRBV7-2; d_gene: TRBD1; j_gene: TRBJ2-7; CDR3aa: CASSLRDRGHYEQYF; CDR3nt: TGTGCCAGCAGCTTAAGGGACAGGGGGCACTACGAGCAGTACTTC
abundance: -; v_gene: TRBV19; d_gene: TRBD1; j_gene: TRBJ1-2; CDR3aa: CASSIPGRGHSGYTF; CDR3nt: TGTGCCAGTAGTATTCCCGGCAGGGGGCACTCTGGCTACACCTTC
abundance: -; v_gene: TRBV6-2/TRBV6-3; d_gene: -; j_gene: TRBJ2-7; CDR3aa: CASSYSSSGSEQYF; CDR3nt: TGTGCCAGCAGTTACTCGAGTTCGGGGAGCGAGCAGTACTTC
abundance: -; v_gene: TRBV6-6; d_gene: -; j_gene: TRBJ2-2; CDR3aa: CASSTEKRVTGELFF; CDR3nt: TGTGCCAGCAGTACCGAAAAGCGAGTCACCGGGGAGCTGTTTTTT
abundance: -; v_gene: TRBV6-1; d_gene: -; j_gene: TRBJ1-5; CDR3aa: CASSDSISNQPQHF; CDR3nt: TGTGCCAGCAGTGACAGTATTAGCAATCAGCCCCAGCATTTT
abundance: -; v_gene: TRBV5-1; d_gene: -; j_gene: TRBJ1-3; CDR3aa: CASSRSEGTPGNTIYF; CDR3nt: TGCGCCAGCAGCCGTTCCGAAGGGACGCCTGGAAACACCATATATTTT
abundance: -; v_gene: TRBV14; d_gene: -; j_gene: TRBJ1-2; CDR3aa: CASSPVWYGYTF; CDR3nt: TGTGCCAGCAGCCCGGTTTGGTATGGCTACACCTTC
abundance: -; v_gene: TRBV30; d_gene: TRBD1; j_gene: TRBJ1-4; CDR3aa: CAWSSGQGLYEKLFF; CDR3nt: TGTGCCTGGAGTTCGGGACAGGGTTTATATGAAAAACTGTTTTTT
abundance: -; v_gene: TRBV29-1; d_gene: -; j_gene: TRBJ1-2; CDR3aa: CSGSRLLSEGGYTF; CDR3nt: TGCAGCGGCTCAAGGTTATTGAGCGAAGGTGGCTACACCTTC
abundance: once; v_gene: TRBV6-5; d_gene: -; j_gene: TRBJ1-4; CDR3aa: CAIQGATNEKLFF; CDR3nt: TGTGCCATCCAGGGTGCGACTAATGAAAAACTGTTTTTT
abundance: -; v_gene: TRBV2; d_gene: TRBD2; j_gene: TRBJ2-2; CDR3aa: CASSLRASGRLNTGELFF; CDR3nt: TGTGCCAGCAGCTTAAGGGCTAGCGGGAGGTTGAACACCGGGGAGCTGTTTTTT
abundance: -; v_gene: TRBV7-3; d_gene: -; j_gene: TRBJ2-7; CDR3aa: CASSLIGGEQYF; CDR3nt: TGTGCCAGCAGCTTAATCGGCGGGGAGCAGTACTTC
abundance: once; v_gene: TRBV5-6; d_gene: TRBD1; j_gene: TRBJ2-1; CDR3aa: CASSPRTGAPYNEQFF; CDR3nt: TGTGCCAGCAGCCCGAGGACAGGGGCTCCCTACAATGAGCAGTTCTTC
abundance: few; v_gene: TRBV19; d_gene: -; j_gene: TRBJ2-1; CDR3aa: CASSRRFLDNEQFF; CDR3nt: TGTGCCAGTAGTAGGAGGTTTCTTGACAATGAGCAGTTCTTC
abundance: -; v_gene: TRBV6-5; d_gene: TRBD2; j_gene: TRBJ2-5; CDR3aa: CASWNSGAGSETQYF; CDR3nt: TGTGCCAGCTGGAATAGCGGGGCTGGATCAGAGACCCAGTACTTC
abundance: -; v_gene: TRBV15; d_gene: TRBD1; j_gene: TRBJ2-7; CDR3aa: CATSSDRALRIYEQYF; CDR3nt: TGTGCCACCAGCTCTGACAGGGCCCTTAGAATCTACGAGCAGTACTTC
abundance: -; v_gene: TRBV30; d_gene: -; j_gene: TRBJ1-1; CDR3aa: CAWRKRGGTEAFF; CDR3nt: TGTGCCTGGAGGAAAAGGGGGGGTACTGAAGCTTTCTTT
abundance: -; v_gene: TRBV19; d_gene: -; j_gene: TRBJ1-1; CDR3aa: CASSRRTVNTEAFF; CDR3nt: TGTGCCAGTAGTAGAAGGACGGTGAACACTGAAGCTTTCTTT
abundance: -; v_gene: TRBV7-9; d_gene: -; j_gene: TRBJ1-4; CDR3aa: CASSLQGFNEKLFF; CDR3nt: TGTGCCAGCAGCTTACAGGGGTTTAATGAAAAACTGTTTTTT
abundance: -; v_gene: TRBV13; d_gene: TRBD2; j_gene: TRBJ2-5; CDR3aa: CASSLGTSNRGEETQYF; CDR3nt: TGTGCCAGCAGCTTAGGGACTAGCAATAGAGGGGAAGAGACCCAGTACTTC
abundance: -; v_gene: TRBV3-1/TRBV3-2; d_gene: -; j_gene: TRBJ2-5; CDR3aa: CASSQDGLVLPQETQYF; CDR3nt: TGTGCCAGCAGCCAAGATGGACTCGTCCTCCCCCAAGAGACCCAGTACTTC
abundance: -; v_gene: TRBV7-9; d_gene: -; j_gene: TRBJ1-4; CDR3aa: CASSFGGNSNEKLFF; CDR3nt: TGTGCCAGCAGCTTTGGGGGGAACTCTAATGAAAAACTGTTTTTT
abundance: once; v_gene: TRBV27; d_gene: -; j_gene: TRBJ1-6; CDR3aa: CASSQAGRDSPLHF; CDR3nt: TGTGCCAGCAGTCAAGCAGGGCGAGACTCACCCCTCCACTTT
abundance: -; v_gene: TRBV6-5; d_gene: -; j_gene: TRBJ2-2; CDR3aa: CASSSQGGLAGELFF; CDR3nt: TGTGCCAGCAGTTCACAGGGTGGGTTGGCCGGGGAGCTGTTTTTT
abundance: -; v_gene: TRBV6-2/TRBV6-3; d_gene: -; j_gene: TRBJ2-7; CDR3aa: CASSYNPSSALSYEQYF; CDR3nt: TGTGCCAGCAGTTACAATCCATCGTCGGCTCTCTCCTACGAGCAGTACTTC
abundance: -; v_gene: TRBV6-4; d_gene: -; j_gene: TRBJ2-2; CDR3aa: CASSEAYTGELFF; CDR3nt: TGTGCCAGCAGTGAAGCATACACCGGGGAGCTGTTTTTT
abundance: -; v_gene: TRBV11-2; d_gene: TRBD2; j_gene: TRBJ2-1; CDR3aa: CASRQIAGRANEQFF; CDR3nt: TGTGCCAGCAGACAAATAGCGGGGAGGGCTAATGAGCAGTTCTTC
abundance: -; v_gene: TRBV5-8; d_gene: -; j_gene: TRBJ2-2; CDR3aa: CASSYATENTGELFF; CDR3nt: TGTGCCAGCAGCTACGCGACAGAAAACACCGGGGAGCTGTTTTTT
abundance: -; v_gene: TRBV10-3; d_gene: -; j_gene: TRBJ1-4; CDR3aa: CAISETPVGGGLVEKLFF; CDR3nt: TGTGCCATCAGTGAGACGCCGGTTGGTGGGGGGCTCGTTGAAAAACTGTTTTTT
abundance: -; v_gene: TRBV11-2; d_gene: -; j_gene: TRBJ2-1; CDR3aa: CASGLRANNEQFF; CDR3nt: TGTGCCAGCGGGCTGCGAGCGAACAATGAGCAGTTCTTC
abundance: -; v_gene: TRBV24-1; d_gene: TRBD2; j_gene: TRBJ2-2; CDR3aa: CATPRLAGGPNTGELFF; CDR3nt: TGTGCCACCCCCCGACTAGCGGGAGGGCCAAACACCGGGGAGCTGTTTTTT
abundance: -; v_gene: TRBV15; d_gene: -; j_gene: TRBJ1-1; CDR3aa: CATSRGGSQGSGAEAFF; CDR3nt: TGTGCCACCAGCAGAGGCGGCTCCCAAGGTTCAGGGGCTGAAGCTTTCTTT
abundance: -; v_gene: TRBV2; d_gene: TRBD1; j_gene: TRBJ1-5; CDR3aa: CASSEGGQWRNQPQHF; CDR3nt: TGTGCCAGCAGTGAAGGGGGACAGTGGCGCAATCAGCCCCAGCATTTT
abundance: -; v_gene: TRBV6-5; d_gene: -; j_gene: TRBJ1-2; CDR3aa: CASSYGGVGYTF; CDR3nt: TGTGCCAGCAGTTACGGGGGCGTTGGCTACACCTTC